This entry lists 13 T cell receptor beta chains sequenced from one sample in a study of identical twins. TCRdb re-analysed the 5' RACE reads in MiXCR, keeping a single row per CDR3 protein. The sample carries 200,000 to 250,000 distinct CDR3 sequences, roughly 7% recorded once. These same data were also listed under a study on yellow fever vaccine responses in identical twins.

The source material was memory (CD45RO+) T cells sorted from blood. The receptors originated from a woman aged 18-29 years in good health.

This chain uses TRBV7-9 with TRBJ2-2; D possibly corresponds to TRBD1 (6 bases). This CDR3 has 16 residues. Trimming shortened V by 5 bases and J by 1 base, and 14 bases separated the two germline ends. The V gene's germline CDR1 is SEHNR and CDR2 FQNEAQ (reference sequence). CDR3 sequence (DNA): TGTGCCAGCAGCCCCCCGGGACAATTGAACACCGGGGAGCTGTTTTTT. Protein product: CASSPPGQLNTGELFF.

The CDR3 sequence: CASRNGGTEAFF. CDR3 DNA sequence: TGTGCCAGCAGGAACGGGGGGACTGAAGCTTTCTTT. This chain connects TRBV6-5 to TRBJ1-1; weak D call: TRBD1 (5 bases). Trimming pared 6 bases from V and 5 bases from J, leaving 10 bases between. The CDR3 is 12 amino acids. CDR1 is MNHEY, CDR2 SVGAGI, per germline.

There are many counts of this clonotype. V usage is TRBV15 and J usage is TRBJ2-1; 8 nucleotides match TRBD1. The germline V gene has CDR1 LNHNV and CDR2 YYDKDF (reference sequence). The CDR3 is 16 residues long. The V gene end was trimmed by 0 bases and the J gene end by 2 bases; junction bases not matched to a gene: 3. This chain's CDR3 is CATSRDSGQAYNEQFF. As DNA, the CDR3 is TGTGCCACCAGCAGAGATTCGGGACAGGCCTACAATGAGCAGTTCTTC. The full variable domain, in which reference TRBV15 and TRBJ2-1 provide the parts outside the CDR3, is DAMVIQNPRYQVTQFGKPVTLSCSQTLNHNVMYWYQQKSSQAPKLLFHYYDKDFNNEADTPDNFQSRRPNTSFCFLDIRSPGLGDTAMYLCATSRDSGQAYNEQFFGPGTRLTVL.

The chain employs TRBV2 and TRBJ2-5, with D perhaps given as TRBD1 or TRBD2 (5 bases each). V lost 9 bases and J lost 11, with 16 bases in between. CDR1 and CDR2 (germline): SNHLY, FYNNEI. This CDR3 contains 11 residues. CDR3 coding DNA: TGTGCCAGACAGGAAGCGGCAAAACAGTACTTC. It translates to CARQEAAKQYF.

This sequence joins TRBV2 and TRBJ1-4; D gene unclear. The CDR3 has 14 residues. V lost 6 bases, J lost 7 bases, and 15 bases lay in between. CDR1 SNHLY and CDR2 FYNNEI come from the germline V gene. CDR3 in amino acids: CASSPLPTSEKLFF. Here the CDR3 DNA reads TGTGCCAGCAGCCCCCTACCGACGAGTGAAAAACTGTTTTTT.

This clonotype was observed at least ten times. The V and J genes are TRBV9 and TRBJ2-7, with a weak D call TRBD1 (6 bases). The germline V and J ends were trimmed by 0 bases and 3 bases, with 10 bases remaining between them. Germline CDR1 reads SGDLS; CDR2 reads YYNGEE. The CDR3 loop spans 14 amino acids. The CDR3 DNA reads TGTGCCAGCAGCGTAGAACAGGGCGGCTACGAGCAGTACTTC. Translation gives CASSVEQGGYEQYF. Full variable domain (rest looked up from reference TRBV9 and TRBJ2-7): DSGVTQTPKHLITATGQRVTLRCSPRSGDLSVYWYQQSLDQGLQFLIQYYNGEERAKGNILERFSAQQFPDLHSELNLSSLELGDSALYFCASSVEQGGYEQYFGPGTRLTVT.

This clonotype was observed a handful of times. The V gene is TRBV2, the J gene TRBJ1-2, with D possibly TRBD1 on 6 matching bases. The CDR3 is 13 residues long. CDR1 is SNHLY, CDR2 FYNNEI, per germline. V lost 6 bases and J lost 8, with 16 bases in between. CDR3 in DNA: TGTGCCAGCAGGGGGGACACTGCCTGGGGCTACACCTTC. Translating it yields CASRGDTAWGYTF. Filled out from reference TRBV2 and TRBJ1-2, the complete variable domain reads EPEVTQTPSHQVTQMGQEVILRCVPISNHLYFYWYRQILGQKVEFLVSFYNNEISEKSEIFDDQFSVERPDGSNFTLKIRSTKLEDSAMYFCASRGDTAWGYTFGSGTRLTVV.

The rearrangement joins TRBV27 to TRBJ2-3; 7 bases line up with TRBD2. The CDR3 has 15 amino acids. Germline V gene data show CDR1 as MNHEY and CDR2 as SMNVEV (reference sequence). V gave up 6 bases and J gave up 2 bases; unmatched junction bases: 8. The CDR3: CASRREGFSTDTQYF. Here the CDR3 DNA reads TGTGCCAGCAGGAGGGAGGGCTTCTCCACAGATACGCAGTATTTT.

This chain joins TRBV9 and TRBJ1-1; 7 nucleotides agree with TRBD1. From germline, CDR1 is SGDLS and CDR2 YYNGEE. Unmatched junction bases numbered 8, after V lost 4 bases and J lost 5 bases. The length of the CDR3 is 14 residues. CDR3 DNA: TGTGCCAGCAGCCCGAGACAGGGTTTAACTGAAGCTTTCTTT. Its protein is CASSPRQGLTEAFF.

The V gene is TRBV5-1, the J gene TRBJ1-1; 8 bases align to TRBD1. This CDR3 has 15 residues. The V and J ends lost 0 bases and 3 bases, in that order; junction bases with no gene match: 4. The germline V gene has CDR1 SGHRS and CDR2 YFSETQ. The CDR3 DNA sequence: TGCGCCAGCAGCTTGGAAACAGGGGGAGACACTGAAGCTTTCTTT. Translation gives CASSLETGGDTEAFF.

This clonotype was picked up many times. This chain links TRBV20-1 with TRBJ2-1; 11 bases line up with TRBD2. The junction had 11 bases not matched to a gene; V was cut back by 7 bases and J by 6 bases. Germline values: CDR1 DFQATT, CDR2 SNEGSKA (reference sequence). The CDR3 runs 15 residues. In nucleotides, the CDR3 is TGCAGTGTTCAGCTACTAGCGGGAGATTTCAATGAGCAGTTCTTC. Amino acids: CSVQLLAGDFNEQFF.

This clonotype was observed at least ten times. The V call is TRBV6-1, the J call TRBJ1-2, with a weak D call TRBD1 (5 bases). In germline, CDR1 is MNHNS, CDR2 SASEGT. V was trimmed by 6 bases and J by 2 bases, leaving 19 bases between them. This CDR3 has 16 residues. DNA for the CDR3: TGTGCCAGCAGCCCCTCCTGGCAGGGCGCCAACTATGGCTACACCTTC. Amino acids: CASSPSWQGANYGYTF.

This clonotype has at least ten counts. This chain connects TRBV12-3 or TRBV12-4 to TRBJ2-5; D is uncertain. CDR3 length: 14 residues. Trimming removed 4 bases from V and 9 bases from J, with 18 bases in between. CDR3 region: CASSSSRSRTAQYF. CDR3 coding DNA: TGTGCCAGCAGTTCGTCCCGAAGCAGAACGGCCCAGTACTTC.